This T cell receptor beta chain was sequenced for a study of spatial heterogeneity in lung cancer. Background on the study: Across the raw uncorrected reads, a unique TCR and UMI combination was observed, on average, more than ten times. Overall study findings and caveats: The study found that expanded intratumoral alpha and beta TCR counts tracked tumor mutation counts.

Every TCR cDNA molecule carried a tag that served as a unique molecular identifier. Each CDR3 protein is one row after TCRdb ran MiXCR on the 5' RACE reads. Of 20,000 to 30,000 distinct CDR3 sequences detected, approximately 9% appear once; the ten largest clones hold roughly 8.2%. V was clipped by 3 bases and J by 5 bases, with 10 bases between them. The CDR3 has 13 residues. This sample's time point: sample taken at primary tumor resection. The donors were more than 70 patients with non-small cell lung cancer that was early-stage and untreated. In regard to this clonotype: What it binds is unknown.

J is TRBJ2-5 and V is TRBV12-3 or TRBV12-4; the D call may be TRBD1 or TRBD2 (5 bases each). The TCR sequence derives from a male donor with early-stage non-small cell lung cancer. The sample here was lung tumor tissue, taken at surgery. The CDR3 sequence is CASSLQGPETQYF. For the CDR3, the DNA is TGTGCCAGCAGTTTGCAGGGACCGGAGACCCAGTACTTC.